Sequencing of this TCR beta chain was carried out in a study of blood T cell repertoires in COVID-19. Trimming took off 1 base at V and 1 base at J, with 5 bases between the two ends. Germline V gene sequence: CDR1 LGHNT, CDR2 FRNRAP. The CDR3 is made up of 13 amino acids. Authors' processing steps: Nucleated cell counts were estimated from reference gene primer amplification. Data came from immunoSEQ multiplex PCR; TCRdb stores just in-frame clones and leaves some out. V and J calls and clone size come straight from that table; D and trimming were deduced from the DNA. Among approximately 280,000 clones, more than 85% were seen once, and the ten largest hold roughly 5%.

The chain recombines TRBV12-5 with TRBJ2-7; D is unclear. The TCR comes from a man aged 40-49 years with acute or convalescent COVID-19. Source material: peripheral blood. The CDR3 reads CASGLDISYEQYF. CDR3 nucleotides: TGTGCTAGTGGTTTGGATATATCCTACGAGCAGTACTTC.